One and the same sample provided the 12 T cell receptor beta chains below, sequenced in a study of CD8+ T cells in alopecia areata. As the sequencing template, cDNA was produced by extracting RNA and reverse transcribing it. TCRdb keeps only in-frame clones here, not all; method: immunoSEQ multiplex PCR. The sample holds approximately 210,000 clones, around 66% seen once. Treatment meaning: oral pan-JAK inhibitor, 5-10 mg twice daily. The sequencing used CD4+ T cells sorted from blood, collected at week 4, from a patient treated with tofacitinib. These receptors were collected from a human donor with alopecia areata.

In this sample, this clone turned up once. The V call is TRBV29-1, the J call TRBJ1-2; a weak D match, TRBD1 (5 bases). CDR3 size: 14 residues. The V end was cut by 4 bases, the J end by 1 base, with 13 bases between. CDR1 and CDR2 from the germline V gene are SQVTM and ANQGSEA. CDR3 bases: TGCAGCGTTGCCCGGGACGGGAATAACTATGGCTACACCTTC. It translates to CSVARDGNNYGYTF.

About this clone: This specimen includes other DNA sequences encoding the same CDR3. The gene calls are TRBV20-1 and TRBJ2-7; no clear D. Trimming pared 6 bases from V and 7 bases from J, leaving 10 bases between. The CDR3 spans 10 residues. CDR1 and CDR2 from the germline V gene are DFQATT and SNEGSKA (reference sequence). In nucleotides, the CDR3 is TGCAGTGCCCCGTTGGGGGAGCAGTACTTC. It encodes CSAPLGEQYF.

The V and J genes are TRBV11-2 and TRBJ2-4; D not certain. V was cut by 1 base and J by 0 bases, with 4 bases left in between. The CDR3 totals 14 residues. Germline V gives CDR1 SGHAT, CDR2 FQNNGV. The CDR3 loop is CASSLALAKNIQYF. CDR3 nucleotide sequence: TGTGCCAGCAGCTTAGCTCTAGCCAAAAACATTCAGTACTTC.

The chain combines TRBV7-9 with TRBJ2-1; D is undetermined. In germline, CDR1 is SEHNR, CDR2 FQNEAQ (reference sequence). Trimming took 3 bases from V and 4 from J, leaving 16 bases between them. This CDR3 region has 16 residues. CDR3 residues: CASSFGPPTLYNEQFF. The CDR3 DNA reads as TGTGCCAGCAGCTTCGGACCGCCGACCCTATACAATGAGCAGTTCTTC.

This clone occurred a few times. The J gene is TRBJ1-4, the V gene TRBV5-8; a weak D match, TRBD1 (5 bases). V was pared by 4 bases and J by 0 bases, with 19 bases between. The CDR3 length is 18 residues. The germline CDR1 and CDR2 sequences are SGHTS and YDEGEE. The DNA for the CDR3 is TGTGCCAGCAGCCCGCGCAGAGCCTCCAGGGCAACTAATGAAAAACTGTTTTTT. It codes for CASSPRRASRATNEKLFF.

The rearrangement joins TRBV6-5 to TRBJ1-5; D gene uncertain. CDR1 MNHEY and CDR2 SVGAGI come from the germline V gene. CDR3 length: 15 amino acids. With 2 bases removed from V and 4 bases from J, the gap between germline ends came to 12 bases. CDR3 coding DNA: TGTGCCAGCAGTTACAAGGCATTTGGGAATCAGCCCCAGCATTTT. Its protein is CASSYKAFGNQPQHF.

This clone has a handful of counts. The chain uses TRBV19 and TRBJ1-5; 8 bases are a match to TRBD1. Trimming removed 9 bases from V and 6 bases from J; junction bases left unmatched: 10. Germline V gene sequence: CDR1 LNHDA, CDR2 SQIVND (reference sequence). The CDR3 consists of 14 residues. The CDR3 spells CASSGGQGSQPQHF. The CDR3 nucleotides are TGTGCCAGCTCGGGAGGACAGGGAAGTCAGCCCCAGCATTTT. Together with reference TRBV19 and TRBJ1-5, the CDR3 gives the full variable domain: DGGITQSPKYLFRKEGQNVTLSCEQNLNHDAMYWYRQDPGQGLRLIYYSQIVNDFQKGDIAEGYSVSREKKESFPLTVTSAQKNPTAFYLCASSGGQGSQPQHFGDGTRLSIL.

The CDR3: CASSVAGNSRSSYNEQFF. CDR3 nucleotide sequence: TGTGCCAGCAGCGTAGCGGGGAATAGCCGTAGCTCCTACAATGAGCAGTTCTTC. The J gene is TRBJ2-1, the V gene TRBV9; weak D call: TRBD2 (5 bases). The germline V gene encodes CDR1 SGDLS and CDR2 YYNGEE. V dropped 0 bases and J dropped 0 bases, with 16 bases sitting between them. CDR3 length: 18 residues.

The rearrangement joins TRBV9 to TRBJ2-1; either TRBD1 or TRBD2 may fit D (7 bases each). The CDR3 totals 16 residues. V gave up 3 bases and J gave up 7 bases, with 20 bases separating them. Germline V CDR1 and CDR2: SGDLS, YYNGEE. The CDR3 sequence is CASSGRTRGGRNEQFF. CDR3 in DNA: TGTGCCAGCAGCGGACGTACCAGGGGGGGCCGGAATGAGCAGTTCTTC.

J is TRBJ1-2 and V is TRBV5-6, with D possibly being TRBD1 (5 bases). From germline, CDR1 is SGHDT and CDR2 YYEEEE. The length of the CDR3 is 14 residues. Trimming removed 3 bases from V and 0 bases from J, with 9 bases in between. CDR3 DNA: TGTGCCAGCAGCTCGACAGACGCTAACTATGGCTACACCTTC. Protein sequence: CASSSTDANYGYTF.

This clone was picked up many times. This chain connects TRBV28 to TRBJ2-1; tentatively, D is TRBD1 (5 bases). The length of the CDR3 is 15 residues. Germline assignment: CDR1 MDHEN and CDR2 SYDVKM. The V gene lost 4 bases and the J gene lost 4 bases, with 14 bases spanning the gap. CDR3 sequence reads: CASSSTAPMYNEQFF. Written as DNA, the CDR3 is TGTGCCAGCAGTTCGACAGCCCCGATGTACAATGAGCAGTTCTTC.

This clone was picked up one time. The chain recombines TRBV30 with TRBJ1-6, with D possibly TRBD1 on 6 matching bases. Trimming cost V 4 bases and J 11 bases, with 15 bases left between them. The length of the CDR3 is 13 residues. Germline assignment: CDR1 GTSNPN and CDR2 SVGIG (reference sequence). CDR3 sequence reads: CAWMSTGNPPLHF. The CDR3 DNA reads TGTGCCTGGATGTCCACAGGGAATCCACCCCTCCACTTT.